The sequence of this TCR beta chain was determined in a study of lymphopenia after photon versus proton radiotherapy. Study outcomes and limitations: Relative stability marked proton patients; photon patients lost diversity and naive cells. A bigger post-nadir fall in TCR diversity correlated inversely with survival time in deceased patients. Post-nadir diversity loss with photons came from oligoclonal expansion, particularly CD8+ Temra cells.

Method: immunoSEQ multiplex PCR; TCRdb's copy keeps in-frame clones and lacks some. Of fewer than 30,000 clones in the sample, roughly four fifths were seen once. For this clone: Its antigen is undetermined.

Germline V lookup: CDR1 SGHAT, CDR2 FQNNGV. The CDR3 covers 14 residues. Trimming shortened V by 5 bases and J by 1 base, and 9 bases separated the two germline ends. This TCR was sampled from a woman in her forties or fifties with pancreatic cancer. Sequencing was performed on peripheral blood, taken from a patient treated with photon-based radiotherapy. V is TRBV11-2 and J is TRBJ1-3; D uncertain. The CDR3 region is CASSQQTSGNTIYF. CDR3 DNA: TGTGCCAGCAGCCAGCAGACGTCTGGAAACACCATATATTTT. The entire variable domain, with the rest obtained from reference TRBV11-2 and TRBJ1-3, is as follows: EAGVAQSPRYKIIEKRQSVAFWCNPISGHATLYWYQQILGQGPKLLIQFQNNGVVDDSQLPKDRFSAERLKGVDSTLKIQPAKLEDSAVYLCASSQQTSGNTIYFGEGSWLTVV.